This TCR beta chain was identified during a study of blood T cell repertoires in COVID-19 (dated by TCRdb to 2018 to 2020). Broadly, across the study: Collaborator samples came from the United States, Italy and Spain and covered acute and convalescent phases of COVID-19. The material from the prospective study consisted of cDNA or gDNA derived from T cells, B-cell-depleted T cells, or PBMCs. Subjects who had been exposed to COVID-19, were actively infected with it, or had recovered from it provided the deeply sampled blood TCRbeta repertoires that made up the dataset. A freely available public database, intended as a resource for researchers studying the immune response to SARS-CoV-2, is where the repertoires were released. The samples were drawn from the first 160 participants of the ongoing ImmuneRACE study and from under 1,500 subjects provided by 6 global collaborators. Sample metadata almost always included a de-identified subject ID, COVID-19 status, age in years and sex. HLA class I and class II types, where available, came from metadata supplied by the sample provider rather than from assay-based typing. The study at large found these results: Clinical and demographic metadata were provided uncurated, with the amount varying by source and participant.

TCRbeta CDR3 regions were amplified from genomic DNA by means of the immunoSEQ Assay, a bias-controlled multiplex PCR. Turning to the authors' computational methods: The number of nucleated cells in each sample was estimated by amplification of reference gene primers within the assay. To quantify the absolute abundance of each unique TCRbeta CDR3 rearrangement, sequence reads were collapsed and filtered. For each sample, productive Simpson clonality was calculated by taking the square root of Simpson's diversity index across productive rearrangements. TCRdb took over this immuneACCESS table, retaining in-frame rearrangements with V and J assigned. Such tables are incomplete; in checked studies, under half of the missing clones stem from an unresolved V gene, and the remainder is unexplained. D and trimming come from the DNA, and the V and J calls and clone size come from that table. In all, the sample holds under 250,000 clones, and roughly 87% of those were seen once. Around 3% of the sample is in the top ten clones.

This clone appeared a single time. What antigen it recognizes has not been identified. No base-level quality is on record; no much larger clone is a single base apart. The collaborating institutions used their own protocols to collect whole blood in K2EDTA tubes. Collaborator samples were shipped for TCRbeta analysis as frozen whole blood, isolated PBMCs, or DNA extracted from either sample type. The germline V and J ends show losses of 0 bases and 3 bases respectively, and no gene match explains 6 bases of the junction. The CDR3 measures 16 amino acids from cysteine to phenylalanine. Only the CDR3 DNA is retained, 48 bases long and in frame from the first base. Looking up the germline V gene yields CDR1 MNHEY and CDR2 SVGEGT.

This TCR came from a young man with active or convalescent COVID-19. This chain joins TRBV6-2 or TRBV6-3 to TRBJ2-7; 9 bases in the junction line up with TRBD2. Sequences were obtained from peripheral blood. The nucleotides are TGTGCCAGCAGTTACTCTTTAGTAGCGGGGGACTACGAGCAGTACTTC. Its protein reads: CASSYSLVAGDYEQYF.